This T cell receptor (beta chain) was recorded in a study of blood T cell repertoires in COVID-19. Study-level information: Samples came from the United States, Italy and Spain, spanning acute and convalescent COVID-19.

Recruited during active infection, patients (from Seattle) were subsequently followed longitudinally. In the original workflow: Nucleated cell number was recorded as an estimate derived from reference gene primer amplification. Libraries were prepared by immunoSEQ multiplex PCR; TCRdb keeps only in-frame clonotypes and omits some of them. Clone size and the V and J calls come from that table; the DNA yielded D and trimming. Of roughly 100,000 clones detected, roughly 76% appear once; the ten largest clones hold under 5.5%. V was clipped by 1 base and J by 5 bases, with 11 bases between them. CDR1 and CDR2 from the germline V gene are SEHNR and FQNEAQ (reference sequence). CDR3 length equals 14 residues.

Sequences were obtained from peripheral blood. The TCR sequence derives from a man older than 75 with COVID-19, enrolled during active disease. The gene calls are TRBV7-9 and TRBJ1-1; D is uncertain. CDR3 amino acids: CASSLGQKDTEAFF. The CDR3 nucleotides are TGTGCCAGCAGCTTAGGCCAGAAAGATACTGAAGCTTTCTTT.